One sample yielded the 14 T cell receptor beta chains listed below, sequenced in a study of shared clonotypes between healthy human individuals. Assay used: immunoSEQ multiplex PCR; TCRdb lists only in-frame clones, some missing. The sample includes roughly 1,000,000 clones, around 78% of them seen just once. Sequencing used memory CD4+ T cells from PBMCs. Documented subset: CD45RA-negative fraction. The receptor source for this set is a man younger than 35 in good health. Some clones in this sample may be carry-over from other donors' samples.

The chain employs TRBV7-3 and TRBJ2-7; 8 positions agree with TRBD1. The J segment lost 6 bases and the V segment lost 5 bases, leaving 15 bases of the junction unmatched. The germline gives CDR1 SGHTA, CDR2 FQGTGA. The CDR3 is 16 amino acids. The CDR3 here is CASSPSSRQGAAEQYF. As DNA, the CDR3 is TGTGCCAGCAGCCCATCGTCGCGGCAGGGGGCGGCCGAGCAGTACTTC.

The CDR3 bases are TGTGCCACCTACAGCTCTGGGGCCAACGTCCTGACTTTC. Encoded protein: CATYSSGANVLTF. The chain has TRBV19 and TRBJ2-6, with D unclear. Per germline, CDR1 LNHDA and CDR2 SQIVND (reference sequence). This CDR3 spans 13 amino acids. V was shortened by 10 bases and J by 0 bases, with 7 bases between the two germline ends.

The sample holds a few counts of this clone. As DNA, the CDR3 is TGTGCCTGGAGTCGGGGGCGCGATCAGCCCCAGCATTTT. This translates into CAWSRGRDQPQHF. V and J are TRBV30 and TRBJ1-5, with TRBD1 as a possible D gene (6 bases). Trimming removed 2 bases at V and 5 bases at J, with 10 bases between. CDR1 GTSNPN and CDR2 SVGIG come from the germline V gene (reference sequence). The CDR3 has 13 residues.

This clone has a count of ten or more. J is TRBJ2-1 and V is TRBV29-1, with D tentatively TRBD1 (6 bases). The CDR3 totals 15 residues. From germline, CDR1 is SQVTM and CDR2 ANQGSEA. Trimming left V 3 bases short and J 7 bases short, with 19 bases between. This chain's CDR3 is CSVDGRARGWNEQFF. The DNA of the CDR3 is TGCAGCGTTGACGGGCGTGCCAGGGGATGGAATGAGCAGTTCTTC.

The chain couples TRBV6-5 to TRBJ2-1; no firm D call. CDR1 is MNHEY and CDR2 is SVGAGI in the germline V gene. The V end lost 2 bases, the J end lost 4 bases, and 9 bases lay between the germline ends. CDR3 size: 14 residues. The CDR3 here is CASSYGRGYNEQFF. In DNA, the CDR3 is TGTGCCAGCAGTTACGGGCGTGGATACAATGAGCAGTTCTTC.

The chain recombines TRBV10-3 with TRBJ1-2; 8 bases match TRBD1. The junction had 6 bases not matched to a gene; V was cut back by 4 bases and J by 8 bases. Looked up from germline, CDR1 is ENHRY and CDR2 is SYGVKD. The CDR3 runs 13 residues. The chain's CDR3 is CAISGQGTTGYTF. The CDR3 bases are TGTGCCATCAGTGGACAGGGGACTACGGGCTACACCTTC.

The table lists this clone with a count of one. This chain connects TRBV5-1 to TRBJ1-2; perhaps TRBD1 as D (5 bases). Trimming pared 1 base from V and 7 bases from J, leaving 8 bases between. In germline, CDR1 is SGHRS, CDR2 YFSETQ. CDR3 length: 12 amino acids. The CDR3, as DNA: TGCGCCAGCAGCTTGTTAAGGGGTGGCTACACCTTC. It specifies CASSLLRGGYTF.

The V gene is TRBV27, the J gene TRBJ2-2; D unresolved. The CDR3 extends over 14 amino acids. V gave up 3 bases and J gave up 6 bases, with 11 bases separating them. CDR1 is MNHEY, CDR2 SMNVEV, per germline (reference sequence). The CDR3 coding sequence is TGTGCCAGCAGTTTCCTTATTCGGGCCGGGGAGCTGTTTTTT. The encoded protein is CASSFLIRAGELFF.

The genes are TRBV19 and TRBJ1-1; TRBD1 might be the D (5 bases). The germline V gene has CDR1 LNHDA and CDR2 SQIVND (reference sequence). Trimming removed 7 bases from V and 4 bases from J, with 19 bases in between. The CDR3 extends over 15 amino acids. CDR3 sequence: CASINPRIGGTEAFF. The CDR3 DNA reads TGTGCCAGTATCAACCCCCGAATCGGGGGCACTGAAGCTTTCTTT. Filled out from reference TRBV19 and TRBJ1-1, the complete variable domain reads DGGITQSPKYLFRKEGQNVTLSCEQNLNHDAMYWYRQDPGQGLRLIYYSQIVNDFQKGDIAEGYSVSREKKESFPLTVTSAQKNPTAFYLCASINPRIGGTEAFFGQGTRLTVV.

This clone was seen just once. The J gene is TRBJ1-3, the V gene TRBV9; D might be TRBD1 (5 bases). The germline V gene has CDR1 SGDLS and CDR2 YYNGEE. The CDR3 totals 16 residues. The V and J ends lost 3 bases and 8 bases respectively, with 21 bases between them. The CDR3 spells CASSGPWGGSGDTIYF. The CDR3 nucleotides read TGTGCCAGCAGCGGACCCTGGGGCGGGAGTGGTGACACCATATATTTT.

This chain links TRBV6-5 with TRBJ2-2; D call uncertain. The CDR3 totals 15 residues. Germline-derived CDR1 and CDR2 are MNHEY and SVGAGI. V was cut by 0 bases and J by 7 bases, with 12 bases left in between. DNA for the CDR3: TGTGCCAGCAGTTACTCCCGTGGTCAGTTCGGGGAGCTGTTTTTT. Translated: CASSYSRGQFGELFF.

This sequence joins TRBV5-6 and TRBJ2-2; D tentatively reads TRBD1 or TRBD2 (5 bases each). The germline gives CDR1 SGHDT, CDR2 YYEEEE. There are 16 residues in the CDR3. Trimming removed 2 bases at V and 4 bases at J, with 15 bases between. The CDR3 is CASSFGARMGTGELFF. DNA of the CDR3: TGTGCCAGCAGCTTCGGGGCTAGGATGGGCACCGGGGAGCTGTTTTTT.

The chain is built from TRBV19 and TRBJ2-3; D gene ambiguous. V was cut by 8 bases and J by 2 bases, with 14 bases left in between. Per germline, CDR1 LNHDA and CDR2 SQIVND (reference sequence). The CDR3 contains 14 residues. CDR3 nucleotide sequence: TGTGCCAGTGGGGTGGCAGCAAACACAGATACGCAGTATTTT. It specifies CASGVAANTDTQYF.

The chain links TRBV11-1 to TRBJ2-7; TRBD2 might be the D (7 bases). CDR1 SGHAT and CDR2 FQDESV come from the germline V gene (reference sequence). V was clipped by 5 bases and J by 3 bases, with 23 bases between them. The length of the CDR3 is 17 residues. This CDR3 is CASSPSPGEGGLYEQYF. The CDR3 DNA reads TGTGCCAGCAGCCCTTCCCCAGGGGAGGGGGGGCTCTACGAGCAGTACTTC.